These 21 T cell receptor beta chains originate from one sample sequenced in a study of T cells in Graves' hyperthyroidism and ophthalmopathy. Amplification of TCR beta CDR3 regions was performed using RNA transcripts as template. When the TCR CDR3 underwent first-round RT-PCR, the HTBI primer set was used. MiXCR was run by TCRdb on the multiplex PCR reads, yielding one entry per CDR3 protein. The sample lists about 510,000 distinct CDR3 sequences; about 46% were seen once. The sequenced material came from peripheral blood or thyroid tissue (not recorded which). All receptors come from an adult woman with Graves' disease, either hyperthyroidism or ophthalmopathy (not recorded which).

The chain links TRBV29-1 to TRBJ2-3; D is unclear. Germline CDR1 SQVTM, CDR2 ANQGSEA. CDR3 length: 13 residues. V gave up 8 bases and J gave up 4 bases, with 16 bases separating them. The chain's CDR3 is CSIRVAAPDTQYF. CDR3 coding DNA: TGCAGCATTAGGGTTGCCGCTCCAGATACGCAGTATTTT.

In its sample, this clonotype was seen many times. V usage is TRBV15 and J usage is TRBJ2-7; D may be TRBD1 (6 bases). The CDR3 runs 15 residues. Trimming shortened V by 5 bases and J by 0 bases, and 14 bases separated the two germline ends. CDR1 is LNHNV and CDR2 is YYDKDF in the germline V gene (reference sequence). The CDR3 region has the DNA TGTGCCACCAGCTCAGGGGAGTCGAGCTCCTACGAGCAGTACTTC. This encodes CATSSGESSSYEQYF.

This clonotype was seen a handful of times. A read error may be the cause here, since a much bigger clone is one base away. The rearrangement joins TRBV7-9 to TRBJ2-2; D is unresolved. The CDR3 sequence is 16 residues long. Germline lookup yields CDR1 SEHNR and CDR2 FQNEAQ (reference sequence). CDR3 loop: CASDPVGKTNTEELFF. The CDR3 coding sequence is TGTGCCAGCGACCCAGTGGGGAAGACGAACACCGAGGAGCTGTTTTTT. Full variable domain (missing parts from reference TRBV7-9 and TRBJ2-2): DTGVSQNPRHKITKRGQNVTFRCDPISEHNRLYWYRQTLGQGPEFLTYFQNEAQLEKSRLLSDRFSAERPKGSFSTLEIQRTEQGDSAMYLCASDPVGKTNTEELFFGEGSRLTVL.

A note on this clonotype: This may arise from a read error, as a much more abundant clone is one base away. The CDR3 nucleotides are TGTGCCAGTAGTATATCCGGTCCCCTCCCCGGGGAGCCGTTTTTT. This gives the protein CASSISGPLPGEPFF. The rearrangement uses TRBV19 and TRBJ2-2, with a weak D call TRBD2 (5 bases). The CDR3 runs to 15 residues. Germline V CDR1 and CDR2: LNHDA, SQIVND (reference sequence).

This clonotype has at least ten counts. The V and J genes are TRBV12-3 or TRBV12-4 and TRBJ2-6, with D possibly called TRBD1 or TRBD2 (5 bases each). V lost 3 bases and J lost 3, with 9 bases in between. There are 15 residues in the CDR3. CDR3 in DNA: TGTGCCAGCAGTTTTGGGGGAGATGGGGCCAACGTCCTGACTTTC. Translation: CASSFGGDGANVLTF.

Comments on this clonotype: Given a much more abundant clone one base away, this may be a read error. The V gene is TRBV7-2, the J gene TRBJ2-7; D is perhaps TRBD1 (5 bases). V was shortened by 3 bases and J by 0 bases, with 12 bases between the two germline ends. The germline CDR1 and CDR2 sequences are SGHTA and FQGNSA. The CDR3 extends over 15 amino acids. The CDR3 reads CTSSLTPGPSYEQYF. Written as DNA, the CDR3 is TGTACCAGCAGCTTGACACCAGGGCCCTCCTACGAGCAGTACTTC. The entire variable domain, with the rest obtained from reference TRBV7-2 and TRBJ2-7, is as follows: GAGVSQSPSNKVTEKGKDVELRCDPISGHTALYWYRQSLGQGLEFLIYFQGNSAPDKSGLPSDRFSAERTGGSVSTLTIQRTQQEDSAVYLCTSSLTPGPSYEQYFGPGTRLTVT.

At least ten counts were recorded for this clonotype. Here the CDR3 reads CASRSGIQGEKLFF. The CDR3 DNA reads as TGTGCCAGCAGATCCGGGATTCAAGGCGAAAAACTGTTTTTT. The rearrangement links TRBV4-2 to TRBJ1-4, with D unresolved. Germline V gene sequence: CDR1 LGHNA, CDR2 YNFKEQ. The CDR3 extends over 14 amino acids. Trimming removed 6 bases from V and 8 bases from J, with 16 bases in between.

This clonotype was counted only a few times. V and J are TRBV15 and TRBJ1-5; 9 nucleotides match TRBD1. The V gene's germline CDR1 is LNHNV and CDR2 YYDKDF (reference sequence). This CDR3 is built from 15 residues. J lost 3 bases, V lost 7 bases, and 7 bases had no gene match. The CDR3 DNA sequence: TGTGCCACCAACCGGGACAGGGCCTTCAATCAGCCCCAGCATTTT. As protein: CATNRDRAFNQPQHF.

V usage is TRBV10-3 and J usage is TRBJ2-5; D not resolved. This CDR3 spans 13 amino acids. Trimming shortened V by 3 bases and J by 2 bases, and 7 bases separated the two germline ends. Germline CDR1 reads ENHRY; CDR2 reads SYGVKD. CDR3 sequence (DNA): TGTGCCATCAGTGAAGGGCGTCAAGAGACCCAGTACTTC. Its protein is CAISEGRQETQYF.

This clonotype appeared a few times. The J gene is TRBJ1-1, the V gene TRBV4-3; 9 bases fit TRBD1. The CDR3 length is 12 residues. Germline V CDR1 and CDR2: LGHNA, YSLEER. CDR3 bases: TGCAGCGTGGGACAGGGAGTTACTGAAGCTTTCTTT. Its protein product is CSVGQGVTEAFF.

This clonotype was seen only a few times. The chain recombines TRBV11-2 with TRBJ1-1, with a possible D match to TRBD1 (6 bases). The CDR3 runs to 14 residues. CDR1 is SGHAT and CDR2 is FQNNGV in the germline V gene. The CDR3 DNA is TGTGCTAGAGATCGGGGGGGCGCCGGAACTGAAGCTTTCTTT. It is translated as CARDRGGAGTEAFF.

This clonotype was detected ten times or more. This rearrangement joins TRBV6-6 to TRBJ2-7; D is perhaps TRBD1 (5 bases). Trimming pared 6 bases from V and 2 bases from J, leaving 11 bases between. This CDR3 comprises 13 residues. The V gene's germline CDR1 is MNHNY and CDR2 SVGAGI (reference sequence). The CDR3 DNA follows: TGTGCCAGCAGGGCAGGGTATACCTACGAGCAGTACTTC. Translated, it gives CASRAGYTYEQYF.

This clonotype was observed a few times. The rearrangement links TRBV30 to TRBJ1-2; perhaps TRBD1 as D (5 bases). The V gene's germline CDR1 is GTSNPN and CDR2 SVGIG (reference sequence). The V and J ends lost 6 bases and 4 bases respectively, with 15 bases between them. The CDR3 runs 13 residues. The CDR3 DNA is TGTGCCTGCCTGTACGGGGGGATCTATGGCTACACCTTC. It yields the protein CACLYGGIYGYTF.

This rearrangement joins TRBV15 to TRBJ1-5; a weak D match, TRBD1 (5 bases). The CDR3 sequence is 14 residues long. Germline values: CDR1 LNHNV, CDR2 YYDKDF (reference sequence). V shed 0 bases and J shed 3 bases, with 6 bases lying between them. CDR3 coding DNA: TGTGCCACCAGCAGAGAGACAGACAATCAGCCCCAGCATTTT. Protein: CATSRETDNQPQHF. Complete variable domain (other parts from reference TRBV15 and TRBJ1-5): DAMVIQNPRYQVTQFGKPVTLSCSQTLNHNVMYWYQQKSSQAPKLLFHYYDKDFNNEADTPDNFQSRRPNTSFCFLDIRSPGLGDTAMYLCATSRETDNQPQHFGDGTRLSIL.

This clonotype was picked up a small number of times. The rearrangement uses TRBV9 and TRBJ2-7; TRBD2 matches at 9 bases. Trimming took 2 bases from V and 0 from J; bases not matched to a gene: 3. The CDR3 has 15 residues. The germline CDR1 and CDR2 sequences are SGDLS and YYNGEE. CDR3 region: CASSVSGRPSYEQYF. The CDR3 nucleotides are TGTGCCAGCAGCGTGAGCGGGAGGCCCTCCTACGAGCAGTACTTC.

In this sample, this clonotype turned up many times. The chain combines TRBV7-2 with TRBJ1-3; 7 positions match TRBD1. The germline CDR1 and CDR2 sequences are SGHTA and FQGNSA. The CDR3 covers 17 residues. The V gene end was trimmed by 3 bases and the J gene end by 0 bases; junction bases not matched to a gene: 8. CDR3 sequence (DNA): TGTGCCAGCAGCTTCTACACGGGACAGATCTCTGGAAACACCATATATTTT. This codes for CASSFYTGQISGNTIYF. The full variable domain, in which reference TRBV7-2 and TRBJ1-3 provide the parts outside the CDR3, is GAGVSQSPSNKVTEKGKDVELRCDPISGHTALYWYRQSLGQGLEFLIYFQGNSAPDKSGLPSDRFSAERTGGSVSTLTIQRTQQEDSAVYLCASSFYTGQISGNTIYFGEGSWLTVV.

This clonotype was recorded once. One end of the junction fails to match germline, which may point to a read error. This chain connects TRBV7-9 to TRBJ1-2; unclear D gene. The germline CDR1 and CDR2 sequences are SEHNR and FQNEAQ (reference sequence). The CDR3 contains 17 residues. The CDR3 sequence is CASSQGRPSNLGWGYTF. The CDR3 region has the DNA TGCGCCAGCAGCCAAGGTCGCCCTTCAAATTTGGGTTGGGGCTACACCTTC.

This clonotype was counted only a few times. J is TRBJ2-7 and V is TRBV20-1, with D unresolved. The germline CDR1 and CDR2 sequences are DFQATT and SNEGSKA (reference sequence). This CDR3 is built from 11 residues. The germline V and J ends were trimmed by 3 bases and 2 bases, with 5 bases remaining between them. Written as DNA, the CDR3 is TGCAGTGCTAGCCTTACCTACGAGCAGTACTTC. It specifies CSASLTYEQYF.

This clonotype was recorded at least ten times. The gene calls are TRBV28 and TRBJ1-2, with D possibly TRBD1 on 5 matching bases. Germline V gives CDR1 MDHEN, CDR2 SYDVKM. This CDR3 region has 12 residues. V lost 3 bases to trimming and J lost 8 bases, with 10 bases between them. The CDR3, as DNA: TGTGCCAGCAGTTTTGGCGGGGACGGCTACACCTTC. It specifies CASSFGGDGYTF.

There are many counts of this clonotype. This rearrangement joins TRBV29-1 to TRBJ1-1; no definite D call. Between the trimmed V and J ends, which lost 4 bases and 0 bases, there was a span of 12 bases. Germline CDR1 reads SQVTM; CDR2 reads ANQGSEA. CDR3 length equals 14 residues. CDR3: CSVASTGLNTEAFF. The CDR3 DNA is TGCAGCGTTGCCTCTACCGGGCTGAACACTGAAGCTTTCTTT.

The chain has TRBV20-1 and TRBJ1-5; D is possibly TRBD1 (6 bases). Trimming took off 5 bases at V and 11 bases at J, with 13 bases between the two ends. The CDR3 has 11 residues. CDR1 and CDR2 (germline): DFQATT, SNEGSKA (reference sequence). The CDR3 protein is CSAGKRQAQHF. The CDR3 bases are TGCAGTGCTGGAAAACGACAGGCCCAGCATTTT.